Presented here are 27 T cell receptor beta chains from one specimen sequenced in a study of vaccination and CD4 T cells after COVID-19. An Oncomine TCR Beta short-read assay was used to sequence the DNA from cultured CD4+ T cells. TCRdb reprocessed the PCR reads via MiXCR and lists one record per CDR3 protein. The repertoire holds over 8,000 distinct CDR3 sequences, with roughly 60% as singletons. These TCRs are of unknown antigen specificity. Treatment noted: approximately 11-day PBMC culture with coronavirus spike peptide pools or control peptides (ViraFEST assay). Sequenced input: CD4+ T cells from blood, cultured in vitro. These TCRs come from a human donor who had recovered from COVID-19.

This chain links TRBV19 with TRBJ2-7; D remains ambiguous. The CDR3 is 13 residues long. CDR1 is LNHDA and CDR2 is SQIVND in the germline V gene (reference sequence). The V end was cut by 0 bases, the J end by 7 bases, with 10 bases between. The CDR3 DNA sequence: TGTGCCAGTAGTATAGACAGGCTGCGGGAGCAGTACTTC. Translation gives CASSIDRLREQYF.

This clonotype has only a few counts. This rearrangement joins TRBV20-1 to TRBJ1-2; 10 bases align to TRBD1. V gave up 6 bases and J gave up 0 bases; unmatched junction bases: 1. CDR3 length: 13 residues. CDR1 is DFQATT and CDR2 is SNEGSKA in the germline V gene (reference sequence). CDR3 coding DNA: TGCAGTGCAGGACAGGGGGCTAACTATGGCTACACCTTC. Amino acids: CSAGQGANYGYTF.

This chain connects TRBV7-6 to TRBJ1-6, with 9 bases matching TRBD1. V was pared by 6 bases and J by 7 bases, with 10 bases of the junction left unmatched. This CDR3 is built from 16 residues. CDR1 and CDR2 (germline): SGHVS, FNYEAQ. CDR3 nucleotide sequence: TGTGCCAGCAGTACGGACCCCGGGACAGGGAATTCACCCCTCCACTTT. Amino acid sequence: CASSTDPGTGNSPLHF.

The chain combines TRBV7-3 with TRBJ2-2; D is ambiguous. Germline loops: CDR1 SGHTA, CDR2 FQGTGA. V was pared by 5 bases and J by 8 bases, with 12 bases between. CDR3 length: 13 residues. The CDR3 sequence: CASSVRGMGELFF. The CDR3 DNA reads as TGTGCCAGCAGCGTAAGAGGAATGGGGGAGCTGTTTTTT.

This chain connects TRBV6-2 or TRBV6-3 to TRBJ1-2; no definite D call. Trimming left V 4 bases short and J 7 bases short, with 7 bases between. Germline CDR1 and CDR2: MNHEY and SVGEGT. This CDR3 has 11 amino acids. The CDR3 region has the DNA TGTGCCAGCAGTTTCAACGGTGGCTACACCTTC. The encoded protein is CASSFNGGYTF.

The genes are TRBV7-8 and TRBJ1-1; TRBD1 aligns across 11 bases. Germline CDR1 SGHVS, CDR2 FQNEAQ. Trimming cost V 5 bases and J 7 bases; bases outside gene matches: 15. The CDR3 is made up of 17 amino acids. The CDR3 reads CASSPRGQGASAGEAFF. The CDR3, as DNA: TGTGCCAGCAGCCCCCGAGGACAGGGGGCGTCGGCGGGTGAAGCTTTCTTT.

The chain links TRBV20-1 to TRBJ1-1; TRBD1 might be the D (5 bases). The germline V and J ends were trimmed by 4 bases and 1 base, with 10 bases remaining between them. The CDR3 contains 13 residues. Germline V gives CDR1 DFQATT, CDR2 SNEGSKA (reference sequence). The CDR3 nucleotides are TGCAGTGCTATGGGACGAGCGAACACTGAAGCTTTCTTT. This encodes CSAMGRANTEAFF.

The rearrangement uses TRBV2 and TRBJ2-7; 7 bases map to TRBD2. Germline V gives CDR1 SNHLY, CDR2 FYNNEI. After removal of 1 base from V and 0 bases from J, the junction contained 3 bases not matched to a gene. The CDR3 contains 15 residues. In DNA, the CDR3 is TGTGCCAGCAGTGAAGGCGGGAGTGGCTCCTACGAGCAGTACTTC. It specifies CASSEGGSGSYEQYF.

This clonotype was found once. This rearrangement joins TRBV6-1 to TRBJ2-3; TRBD1 aligns across 7 bases. J was trimmed by 6 bases and V by 7 bases; bases with no gene match: 1. CDR1 and CDR2 from the germline V gene are MNHNS and SASEGT. CDR3 size: 11 residues. CDR3 amino acids: CASKQGDTQYF. CDR3 sequence (DNA): TGTGCCAGCAAACAGGGGGATACGCAGTATTTT.

This chain uses TRBV7-2 with TRBJ1-2; TRBD1 agrees at 8 bases. V shed 5 bases, J shed 8 bases, and the junction held 10 bases outside the gene matches. Germline lookup yields CDR1 SGHTA and CDR2 FQGNSA. This CDR3 is 14 amino acids long. CDR3 in amino acids: CASSLQGGAGGYTF. The CDR3 DNA follows: TGTGCCAGCAGCCTACAGGGGGGGGCAGGAGGCTACACCTTC.

The CDR3 protein is CSQRGGGTEAFF. CDR3 bases: TGCAGTCAACGGGGAGGGGGCACTGAAGCTTTCTTT. This chain links TRBV20-1 with TRBJ1-1; TRBD1 is a possible D gene (6 bases). CDR1 is DFQATT, CDR2 SNEGSKA, per germline (reference sequence). The CDR3 runs 12 residues. The V end lost 8 bases, the J end lost 4 bases, and 14 bases lay between the germline ends.

This chain uses TRBV7-8 with TRBJ2-7, with TRBD2 matching over 8 bases. Looked up from germline, CDR1 is SGHVS and CDR2 is FQNEAQ. CDR3 length: 15 amino acids. After removal of 5 bases from V and 3 bases from J, the junction contained 9 bases not matched to a gene. CDR3 coding DNA: TGTGCCAGCAGCGTCCGGGGGGGGGATCGCTACGAGCAGTACTTC. This gives the protein CASSVRGGDRYEQYF.

The rearrangement links TRBV7-9 to TRBJ1-1, with D hard to call. The ends were cut back, 1 base at V and 3 bases at J, with 3 bases in the middle. CDR3 length equals 12 residues. Per the germline V gene, CDR1 is SEHNR and CDR2 is FQNEAQ (reference sequence). The CDR3 nucleotides are TGTGCCAGCAGCTTAGGGTACACTGAAGCTTTCTTT. Translation gives CASSLGYTEAFF.

CDR3 in DNA: TGCGCCAGCAGTGAGTACGGAGGGAAGGGGAGGAACACTGAAGCTTTCTTT. This encodes CASSEYGGKGRNTEAFF. The J gene is TRBJ1-1, the V gene TRBV10-1; possibly TRBD1 for D (5 bases). The CDR3 loop spans 17 amino acids. Germline V gene lookup returns CDR1 WNHNN and CDR2 SYGVQD (reference sequence). With 1 base removed from V and 1 base from J, the gap between germline ends came to 16 bases.

This chain uses TRBV3-1 with TRBJ1-5; no clear D gene. Germline V lookup: CDR1 LGHDT, CDR2 YNNKEL (reference sequence). The CDR3 is made up of 13 amino acids. Trimming shortened V by 0 bases and J by 4 bases, and 4 bases separated the two germline ends. CDR3 in amino acids: CASSQDRNQPQHF. The CDR3, as DNA: TGTGCCAGCAGCCAAGACCGGAATCAGCCCCAGCATTTT.

The chain links TRBV2 to TRBJ1-2; D not resolved. The CDR3 sequence is 13 residues long. Germline V lookup: CDR1 SNHLY, CDR2 FYNNEI. Deletions cut 5 bases from V and 7 bases from J, with 14 bases between. The chain's CDR3 is CASSLMEARGYTF. The CDR3, as DNA: TGTGCCAGCAGTCTGATGGAGGCCCGTGGCTACACCTTC.

The chain employs TRBV7-2 and TRBJ2-1; 8 bases are shared with TRBD1. V was clipped by 0 bases and J by 3 bases; unmatched bases: 7. Per the germline V gene, CDR1 is SGHTA and CDR2 is FQGNSA. The CDR3 covers 17 residues. DNA for the CDR3: TGTGCCAGCAGCTTAGCCCTAGGGACAGGTTACTACAATGAGCAGTTCTTC. This translates into CASSLALGTGYYNEQFF.

The V gene is TRBV30, the J gene TRBJ1-2; D gene unclear. The CDR3 has 13 residues. V shed 0 bases and J shed 3 bases, with 8 bases lying between them. From germline, CDR1 is GTSNPN and CDR2 SVGIG (reference sequence). CDR3 residues: CAWSVRTDYGYTF. The DNA for the CDR3 is TGTGCCTGGAGTGTACGTACCGACTATGGCTACACCTTC.

This clonotype was observed a few times. The J gene is TRBJ1-2, the V gene TRBV6-1, with 9 bases aligning to TRBD1. This CDR3 has 15 amino acids. V lost 6 bases and J lost 0; bases outside the gene matches: 5. Germline CDR1 MNHNS, CDR2 SASEGT. The CDR3 region is CASSPDRGSNYGYTF. CDR3 nucleotides: TGTGCCAGCAGCCCGGACAGGGGATCTAACTATGGCTACACCTTC.

The chain uses TRBV2 and TRBJ1-5; no clear D. The V gene's germline CDR1 is SNHLY and CDR2 FYNNEI. Trimming cost V 3 bases and J 5 bases, with 8 bases left between them. The CDR3 consists of 13 residues. The CDR3 loop is CASSDSSYQPQHF. The DNA of the CDR3 is TGTGCCAGCAGTGACAGTTCCTATCAGCCCCAGCATTTT. Combining the CDR3 with reference TRBV2 and TRBJ1-5 gives the whole variable domain EPEVTQTPSHQVTQMGQEVILRCVPISNHLYFYWYRQILGQKVEFLVSFYNNEISEKSEIFDDQFSVERPDGSNFTLKIRSTKLEDSAMYFCASSDSSYQPQHFGDGTRLSIL.

The chain couples TRBV2 to TRBJ2-7, with D tentatively TRBD2 (6 bases). V lost 2 bases to trimming and J lost 6 bases, with 11 bases between them. The CDR3 extends over 13 amino acids. Germline CDR1 is SNHLY and CDR2 is FYNNEI. The CDR3 region has the DNA TGTGCCAGCAGTGAATCAAACGGGGGCGAGCAGTACTTC. Translation: CASSESNGGEQYF.

V usage is TRBV6-1 and J usage is TRBJ2-1; D remains ambiguous. CDR1 is MNHNS and CDR2 is SASEGT in the germline V gene. The CDR3 is made up of 10 amino acids. The DNA for the CDR3 is TGTCCTGTGAGGTACGATGAGCAGTTCTTC. Amino acids: CPVRYDEQFF.

The chain couples TRBV28 to TRBJ1-6; D is perhaps TRBD1 (6 bases). CDR1 and CDR2 (germline): MDHEN, SYDVKM. The CDR3 runs to 14 residues. Trimming removed 6 bases at V and 9 bases at J, with 15 bases between. The CDR3 nucleotides read TGTGCCAGCAGAGAAACGGGGGCCCCTTCACCCCTCCACTTT. Translated: CASRETGAPSPLHF.

V is TRBV19 and J is TRBJ2-6; unclear D gene. The germline V gene encodes CDR1 LNHDA and CDR2 SQIVND (reference sequence). Trimming removed 6 bases at V and 0 bases at J, with 12 bases between. The CDR3 consists of 16 residues. CDR3 loop: CASRERVRSGANVLTF. CDR3 sequence (DNA): TGTGCCAGTAGGGAAAGGGTCCGCTCTGGGGCCAACGTCCTGACTTTC. The full variable domain, its missing parts supplied by reference TRBV19 and TRBJ2-6, is DGGITQSPKYLFRKEGQNVTLSCEQNLNHDAMYWYRQDPGQGLRLIYYSQIVNDFQKGDIAEGYSVSREKKESFPLTVTSAQKNPTAFYLCASRERVRSGANVLTFGAGSRLTVL.

V usage is TRBV20-1 and J usage is TRBJ1-5; no firm D call. The germline V gene encodes CDR1 DFQATT and CDR2 SNEGSKA (reference sequence). The CDR3 covers 14 residues. V shed 0 bases and J shed 3 bases, with 9 bases lying between them. The CDR3 reads CSARDQQFNQPQHF. The DNA of the CDR3 is TGCAGTGCTAGAGATCAGCAGTTCAATCAGCCCCAGCATTTT.

The V and J genes are TRBV20-1 and TRBJ2-2, with 7 nucleotides matching TRBD2. The CDR3 consists of 14 residues. Trimming cost V 6 bases and J 3 bases; bases outside gene matches: 7. Germline V CDR1 and CDR2: DFQATT, SNEGSKA (reference sequence). CDR3: CSAERESHTGELFF. The CDR3 nucleotides are TGCAGTGCCGAGCGGGAAAGTCACACCGGGGAGCTGTTTTTT.

The CDR3 DNA is TGCGCCAGCAGCCAAGATTTAGGGGGGAGGGAGCAGTACTTC. It encodes CASSQDLGGREQYF. The chain recombines TRBV4-3 with TRBJ2-7, with D perhaps being TRBD1 or TRBD2 (6 bases each). The ends were cut back, 0 bases at V and 7 bases at J, with 13 bases in the middle. The CDR3 has 14 residues. The germline V gene encodes CDR1 LGHNA and CDR2 YSLEER.